A selection of T cell receptor beta chains follows, all from one sample in a study of technical replicates of blood from a few donors. TCRdb's table, derived via immunoSEQ multiplex PCR, lists solely in-frame clones and lacks some. This table holds roughly 79,000 clones, around 92% found once. Sequenced input: T cells isolated from PBMCs. These receptors were collected from a human donor in good health. Each CDR3 is given with its conserved first and last residue. A D gene is named only where the DNA matches it firmly. Size values are once, few and many counts, or a class for expanded clones, and some rows have none.

V gene: TRBV7-3; J gene: TRBJ2-5; clone size: .; CDR3 length: 13; D gene: .; CDR3 DNA: TGTGCCAGCAGCCCAGGACTTGAAGAGACCCAGTACTTC; CDR3 protein: CASSPGLEETQYF
V gene: TRBV7-2; J gene: TRBJ2-7; clone size: .; CDR3 length: 14; D gene: TRBD1; CDR3 DNA: TGTGCCAGCAGATCTCGGGACAGGGCCAACGAGCAGTACTTC; CDR3 protein: CASRSRDRANEQYF
V gene: TRBV28; J gene: TRBJ1-2; clone size: .; CDR3 length: 15; D gene: .; CDR3 DNA: TGTGCCAGCAGTTTAAGAGAGGGGGACAACTATGGCTACACCTTC; CDR3 protein: CASSLREGDNYGYTF
V gene: TRBV9; J gene: TRBJ2-1; clone size: .; CDR3 length: 15; D gene: .; CDR3 DNA: TGTGCCAGCAGCGTAGACGGGAACTACTACAATGAGCAGTTCTTC; CDR3 protein: CASSVDGNYYNEQFF
V gene: TRBV7-3; J gene: TRBJ2-1; clone size: .; CDR3 length: 17; D gene: TRBD2; CDR3 DNA: TGTGCCAGCAGCTCCCGCGGAAGCGGGGATAAAGACAATGAGCAGTTCTTC; CDR3 protein: CASSSRGSGDKDNEQFF
V gene: TRBV10-3; J gene: TRBJ1-1; clone size: .; CDR3 length: 14; D gene: TRBD1; CDR3 DNA: TGTGCCATCAGCCCATTAGCGGGACAGGGCGAAGCTTTCTTT; CDR3 protein: CAISPLAGQGEAFF
V gene: TRBV7-3; J gene: TRBJ2-2; clone size: once; CDR3 length: 15; D gene: TRBD2; CDR3 DNA: TGTGCCAGCAGCTCCCTAGCGGGAGGGACCGGGGAGCTGTTTTTT; CDR3 protein: CASSSLAGGTGELFF
V gene: TRBV27; J gene: TRBJ1-1; clone size: .; CDR3 length: 16; D gene: TRBD1; CDR3 DNA: TGTGCCAGCAGTACCGGGACAGGGGCCATGGAATCTGAAGCTTTCTTT; CDR3 protein: CASSTGTGAMESEAFF
V gene: TRBV10-3; J gene: TRBJ2-1; clone size: .; CDR3 length: 16; D gene: TRBD2; CDR3 DNA: TGTGCCATCAGTGAAGAAGCGGGAGGCTCCTACAATGAGCAGTTCTTC; CDR3 protein: CAISEEAGGSYNEQFF
V gene: TRBV6-5; J gene: TRBJ2-7; clone size: .; CDR3 length: 14; D gene: .; CDR3 DNA: TGTGCCAGCAGTTATTACAGGGAATCCTACGAGCAGTACTTC; CDR3 protein: CASSYYRESYEQYF
V gene: TRBV6-1; J gene: TRBJ2-7; clone size: once; CDR3 length: 15; D gene: TRBD2; CDR3 DNA: TGTGCCAGCAGTGACCCAGTAGCGGGCACCTACGAGCAGTACTTC; CDR3 protein: CASSDPVAGTYEQYF
V gene: TRBV29-1; J gene: TRBJ2-7; clone size: .; CDR3 length: 10; D gene: .; CDR3 DNA: TGCAGCGTTGAGGTCGGCGAGCAGTACTTC; CDR3 protein: CSVEVGEQYF
V gene: TRBV7-3; J gene: TRBJ2-3; clone size: .; CDR3 length: 15; D gene: .; CDR3 DNA: TGTGCCAGCAGCCAATACACTAGGGGCACAGATACGCAGTATTTT; CDR3 protein: CASSQYTRGTDTQYF
V gene: TRBV28; J gene: TRBJ2-7; clone size: .; CDR3 length: 14; D gene: .; CDR3 DNA: TGTGCCAGCACCCCGAGCCTTACCCGTTACGAGCAGTACTTC; CDR3 protein: CASTPSLTRYEQYF
V gene: TRBV6-5; J gene: TRBJ2-1; clone size: once; CDR3 length: 13; D gene: .; CDR3 DNA: TGTGCCAGCATCTCCGGAACGGGTAGTCCAGAGTTCTTC; CDR3 protein: CASISGTGSPEFF
V gene: TRBV4-3; J gene: TRBJ1-1; clone size: few; CDR3 length: 16; D gene: .; CDR3 DNA: TGCGCCAGCAGCCATGAACCAGGCAACTCGAACACTGAAGCTTTCTTT; CDR3 protein: CASSHEPGNSNTEAFF
V gene: TRBV2; J gene: TRBJ1-1; clone size: .; CDR3 length: 13; D gene: .; CDR3 DNA: TGTGCCAGCAGTGACAGGTCGACCACTGAAGCTTTCTTT; CDR3 protein: CASSDRSTTEAFF
V gene: TRBV27; J gene: TRBJ2-5; clone size: .; CDR3 length: 13; D gene: .; CDR3 DNA: TGTGCCAGCAGTTTAGGATCGGGAAAGACCCAGTACTTC; CDR3 protein: CASSLGSGKTQYF
V gene: TRBV6-5; J gene: TRBJ2-1; clone size: once; CDR3 length: 16; D gene: TRBD1; CDR3 DNA: TGTGCCAGCAGTTACTTGCCCGGGACAGGGTTCGATGAGCAGTTCTTC; CDR3 protein: CASSYLPGTGFDEQFF
V gene: TRBV9; J gene: TRBJ2-7; clone size: .; CDR3 length: 14; D gene: .; CDR3 DNA: TGTGCCAGCAGCGTAGGACGGAGCTCCTACGAGCAGTACTTC; CDR3 protein: CASSVGRSSYEQYF
V gene: TRBV20-1; J gene: TRBJ2-3; clone size: once; CDR3 length: 11; D gene: TRBD2; CDR3 DNA: TGCAGTGCTAGAGAGGGACTAACGCAGTATTTT; CDR3 protein: CSAREGLTQYF
V gene: TRBV10-3; J gene: TRBJ2-3; clone size: .; CDR3 length: 16; D gene: TRBD2; CDR3 DNA: TGTGCCATCAGTGAGCCGGCTAGCGGTAACACAGATACGCAGTATTTT; CDR3 protein: CAISEPASGNTDTQYF
V gene: TRBV6-6; J gene: TRBJ2-5; clone size: .; CDR3 length: 12; D gene: .; CDR3 DNA: TGTGCCAGCAGTTACAACGGAGAGACCCAGTACTTC; CDR3 protein: CASSYNGETQYF
V gene: TRBV19; J gene: TRBJ2-1; clone size: .; CDR3 length: 14; D gene: .; CDR3 DNA: TGTGCCAGTAGTTTATCCGGGACATACAATGAGCAGTTCTTC; CDR3 protein: CASSLSGTYNEQFF
V gene: TRBV28; J gene: TRBJ2-7; clone size: .; CDR3 length: 15; D gene: TRBD1; CDR3 DNA: TGTGCCAGCAGTCCACCCGGGACAGGGGGCGGCGAGCAGTACTTC; CDR3 protein: CASSPPGTGGGEQYF
V gene: TRBV5-1; J gene: TRBJ2-1; clone size: .; CDR3 length: 13; D gene: .; CDR3 DNA: TGCGCCAGCAGCCGGGAGCCCCCCGATGAGCAGTTCTTC; CDR3 protein: CASSREPPDEQFF
V gene: TRBV10-3; J gene: TRBJ1-1; clone size: .; CDR3 length: 16; D gene: TRBD1; CDR3 DNA: TGTGCCTCGCAACCGGGACAGGGGAGTGGGAACACTGAAGCTTTCTTT; CDR3 protein: CASQPGQGSGNTEAFF
V gene: TRBV7-9; J gene: TRBJ2-3; clone size: .; CDR3 length: 12; D gene: .; CDR3 DNA: TGTGCCAGCACGGGGGGCACAGATACGCAGTATTTT; CDR3 protein: CASTGGTDTQYF
V gene: TRBV14; J gene: TRBJ1-1; clone size: .; CDR3 length: 15; D gene: TRBD1; CDR3 DNA: TGTGCCAGCAGCCAGCACAGGGGACGGAACACTGAAGCTTTCTTT; CDR3 protein: CASSQHRGRNTEAFF
V gene: TRBV6-5; J gene: TRBJ2-7; clone size: once; CDR3 length: 14; D gene: .; CDR3 DNA: TGTGCCAGCCCGAAGTATACAGATATCTACGAGCAGTACTTC; CDR3 protein: CASPKYTDIYEQYF
V gene: TRBV27; J gene: TRBJ2-1; clone size: .; CDR3 length: 13; D gene: .; CDR3 DNA: TGTGCCAGCAGTCATGGTTTTCGGGATGAGCAGTTCTTC; CDR3 protein: CASSHGFRDEQFF
V gene: TRBV19; J gene: TRBJ1-2; clone size: .; CDR3 length: 12; D gene: .; CDR3 DNA: TGTGCCAGTAGTATAAATATTGTTGGCTACACCTTC; CDR3 protein: CASSINIVGYTF
V gene: TRBV30; J gene: TRBJ2-3; clone size: .; CDR3 length: 14; D gene: .; CDR3 DNA: TGTGCCAGTGGACATCCCGGTGGCGCGGATACGCAGTATTTT; CDR3 protein: CASGHPGGADTQYF
V gene: TRBV7-9; J gene: TRBJ2-1; clone size: .; CDR3 length: 14; D gene: .; CDR3 DNA: TGTGCCAGCAGCTCCCGACAGCTCCTCAATGAGCAGTTCTTC; CDR3 protein: CASSSRQLLNEQFF
V gene: TRBV5-8; J gene: TRBJ2-7; clone size: .; CDR3 length: 15; D gene: TRBD1; CDR3 DNA: TGTGCCAGCAGTCTCGGACAGGGACCAACCTACGAGCAGTACTTC; CDR3 protein: CASSLGQGPTYEQYF
V gene: TRBV19; J gene: TRBJ2-4; clone size: once; CDR3 length: 15; D gene: .; CDR3 DNA: TGTGCCAGTAGTCCCCGACAGCTAGCCAAAAACATTCAGTACTTC; CDR3 protein: CASSPRQLAKNIQYF